These 9 T cell receptor beta chains were sequenced from one sample in a study of early T cells in non-severe SARS-CoV-2 infection. Via MiXCR, TCRdb re-called the 5' RACE reads, giving one row per CDR3 protein. The sample lists roughly 68,000 distinct CDR3 sequences; 4.9% were seen once. The specimen was whole blood. Source of these receptors: an adult who was a healthcare worker with PCR-confirmed SARS-CoV-2 infection or an uninfected control (not recorded which).

Regarding this clonotype: A much larger clonotype is one base distant, so this may be a read error. The chain joins TRBV7-9 to TRBJ2-1, with 9 bases fitting TRBD2. CDR1 is SEHNR, CDR2 FQNEAQ, per germline (reference sequence). The CDR3 has 15 amino acids. CDR3 in amino acids: CTSSFSGRRFNEQFF. CDR3 DNA: TGTACCAGCAGCTTCAGCGGGAGGCGGTTTAATGAGCAGTTCTTC.

The chain is built from TRBV20-1 and TRBJ2-7, with 7 bases fitting TRBD2. Germline assignment: CDR1 DFQATT and CDR2 SNEGSKA (reference sequence). The length of the CDR3 is 12 residues. After removal of 6 bases from V and 6 bases from J, the junction contained 8 bases not matched to a gene. The CDR3 DNA sequence: TGCAGTGCCACCGGACTAGTATCCGAGCAGTACTTC. It is translated as CSATGLVSEQYF.

The CDR3: CASSSQLAGNNEQFF. As DNA, the CDR3 is TGTGCCAGCAGTTCCCAACTAGCGGGAAACAATGAGCAGTTCTTC. This chain uses TRBV7-6 with TRBJ2-1; 10 nucleotides agree with TRBD2. The CDR3 is 15 residues long. Trimming at V came to 6 bases and at J to 5 bases, leaving 7 bases not matched to a gene. Germline values: CDR1 SGHVS, CDR2 FNYEAQ. The entire variable domain, with the rest obtained from reference TRBV7-6 and TRBJ2-1, is as follows: GAGVSQSPRYKVTKRGQDVALRCDPISGHVSLYWYRQALGQGPEFLTYFNYEAQQDKSGLPNDRFSAERPEGSISTLTIQRTEQRDSAMYRCASSSQLAGNNEQFFGPGTRLTVL.

This clonotype was observed a handful of times. DNA for the CDR3: TGTGCCAGCAGCAAAGCGGCTAGCACAGATACGCAGTATTTT. This gives the protein CASSKAASTDTQYF. The J gene is TRBJ2-3, the V gene TRBV11-3, with D perhaps matching TRBD2 (5 bases). There are 14 residues in the CDR3. Between the trimmed V and J ends, which lost 5 bases and 0 bases, there was a span of 9 bases. Germline V CDR1 and CDR2: SGHNT, YENEEA. Combining the CDR3 with reference TRBV11-3 and TRBJ2-3 gives the whole variable domain EAGVVQSPRYKIIEKKQPVAFWCNPISGHNTLYWYLQNLGQGPELLIRYENEEAVDDSQLPKDRFSAERLKGVDSTLKIQPAELGDSAVYLCASSKAASTDTQYFGPGTRLTVL.

Many counts were recorded for this clonotype. The chain joins TRBV2 to TRBJ2-3; the match to TRBD2 covers 13 bases. CDR1 and CDR2 (germline): SNHLY, FYNNEI. The ends lost 8 bases at V and 2 bases at J; junction bases unmatched: 7. There are 16 residues in the CDR3. Written as DNA, the CDR3 is TGTGCCAGCGTCGGACTAGCGGGGGCCTACACAGATACGCAGTATTTT. Translating gives CASVGLAGAYTDTQYF.

The chain joins TRBV10-3 to TRBJ2-5, with D tentatively TRBD1 (5 bases). The germline CDR1 and CDR2 sequences are ENHRY and SYGVKD. The CDR3 is 15 amino acids. The V end lost 0 bases, the J end lost 5 bases, and 13 bases lay between the germline ends. The CDR3 region is CAISESGQGRETQYF. For the CDR3, the DNA is TGTGCCATCAGTGAGTCAGGGCAGGGAAGGGAGACCCAGTACTTC.

This clonotype was recorded many times. The rearrangement joins TRBV20-1 to TRBJ2-3, with TRBD2 matching over 10 bases. Germline V gene sequence: CDR1 DFQATT, CDR2 SNEGSKA (reference sequence). CDR3 size: 20 residues. V dropped 3 bases and J dropped 1; count of bases not matched to a gene: 19. The CDR3 nucleotides read TGCAGTGCTAGGCGTCCCTCCGGAGCTAGCGGGGGCGGGGGCACAGATACGCAGTATTTT. Translation: CSARRPSGASGGGGTDTQYF.

This clonotype was seen ten or more times. The chain has TRBV7-9 and TRBJ2-1, with 12 nucleotides matching TRBD2. The germline V gene encodes CDR1 SEHNR and CDR2 FQNEAQ (reference sequence). Unmatched junction bases numbered 10, after V lost 5 bases and J lost 8 bases. The CDR3 extends over 16 amino acids. DNA for the CDR3: TGTGCCAGCAGCCCGGGTTGGACTAGCGGGAATGATGAGCAGTTCTTC. This codes for CASSPGWTSGNDEQFF. The full variable domain, completed using reference TRBV7-9 and TRBJ2-1, is DTGVSQNPRHKITKRGQNVTFRCDPISEHNRLYWYRQTLGQGPEFLTYFQNEAQLEKSRLLSDRFSAERPKGSFSTLEIQRTEQGDSAMYLCASSPGWTSGNDEQFFGPGTRLTVL.

This clonotype occurred many times. This chain joins TRBV18 and TRBJ1-1; D might be TRBD1 (5 bases). Trimming removed 6 bases from V and 1 base from J, with 9 bases in between. The CDR3 extends over 13 amino acids. Germline values: CDR1 KGHSH, CDR2 LQKENI. CDR3 in amino acids: CASSEQANTEAFF. The CDR3 DNA reads TGTGCCAGCTCCGAACAGGCGAACACTGAAGCTTTCTTT.